One and the same sample provided the 2 T cell receptor beta chains below, sequenced in a study of graft-versus-host responses after intestinal transplantation. Data came from immunoSEQ multiplex PCR; TCRdb stores just in-frame clones and leaves some out. The sample lists tens of thousands of clones; about 45% were seen once. CFSE-labeled responder cells (around 200,000) were plated with around 200,000 irradiated, violet-dye-labeled stimulator cells. The source was alloreactive CD8+ T cells from a mixed lymphocyte reaction culture, collected before transplantation. Subset meaning: CFSE-low proliferating T cells sorted from roughly six-day pre-transplant mixed lymphocyte reaction (GvH or HvG direction). Receptors were obtained from a human patient who was an organ donor for intestinal transplantation.

The chain employs TRBV5-4 and TRBJ2-3, with 12 bases matching TRBD2. Germline V CDR1 and CDR2: SGHNT, YYREEE (reference sequence). With V trimmed by 7 bases and J by 4 bases, 7 bases remained unmatched. The CDR3 is 15 amino acids. This CDR3 reads CASSLAGGPADTQYF. The DNA for the CDR3 is TGTGCCAGCTCCCTAGCGGGAGGGCCCGCAGATACGCAGTATTTT.

In this sample, this clone turned up a few times. The chain recombines TRBV6-1 with TRBJ2-7, with a possible D match to TRBD1 (6 bases). V was shortened by 2 bases and J by 4 bases, with 12 bases between the two germline ends. Germline V lookup: CDR1 MNHNS, CDR2 SASEGT. The CDR3 runs 14 residues. The CDR3 loop is CASSELGQLYEQYF. Here the CDR3 DNA reads TGTGCCAGCAGTGAACTGGGACAACTATACGAGCAGTACTTC.